This paragraph reports one TCR beta chain. No DNA is shown, since the ends of the CDR3 on it are uncertain; the CDR3 is the one TCRdb lists. This specimen comes from a study of low-dose radiotherapy and immunotherapy resistance in tumors. The time point denotes: before trial treatment. Termini included, the CDR3 measures 19 amino acids. CDR1 and CDR2 (germline): SNHLY, FYNNEI. With TRAV- and TRBV-specific primers, first-strand cDNA was made, covering the alpha and beta chains. The PCR that amplified TCRs ran for approximately 20 cycles, relying on a constant-region primer and a V-primer adapter. TCRdb re-analysed the reads in MiXCR, keeping a single row per CDR3 protein. In the table there are over 55,000 distinct CDR3 sequences, roughly 30% of which are singletons.

This clonotype was obtained from a female donor with ovarian cancer. Material: PBMCs, obtained before treatment. The chain has TRBV2 and TRBJ2-2; no check of the table's D call, TRBD1, against the DNA was made. CDR3 residues: CASSSKGQGAHSGELFFFF.